This T cell receptor beta chain was documented in a study of blood T cell repertoires in COVID-19. Overall study: The United States, Italy and Spain supplied acute and convalescent COVID-19 samples. T cells, B-cell-depleted T cells, or PBMCs provided the cDNA or gDNA that served as material.

In germline, CDR1 is MNHEY, CDR2 SVGAGI. The CDR3 spans 14 residues. V was cut by 2 bases and J by 0 bases, with 8 bases left in between. Repertoires were generated with immunoSEQ multiplex PCR, while TCRdb's copy carries only in-frame clones and drops some. Altogether over 85,000 clones are present, around 87% being singletons, with the ten largest covering roughly 5%. Specimen: peripheral blood. This chain joins TRBV6-5 and TRBJ2-7; D is possibly TRBD1 (5 bases). This TCR derives from a middle-aged man with acute or convalescent COVID-19. CDR3 protein: CASSYGRDSYEQYF. The CDR3, as DNA: TGTGCCAGCAGTTACGGCAGGGACTCCTACGAGCAGTACTTC.